What follows are 11 T cell receptor beta chains derived from one specimen sequenced in a study of CD8+CD57+ T cells in acquired aplastic anemia (dated by TCRdb to the late 2010s). Patients chosen for sequencing had shown expansion of CD8+CD57+ cells by flow cytometry. The listed sequencing device is Illumina HiSeq 2000. Genomic DNA was used as template for profiling of TCR beta VDJ combinations and CDR3 sequences. The public reads were quality trimmed at Q25 with fastp and then assembled into clones with MiXCR by TCRdb, keeping productive beta chains. For every CDR3 protein sequence, its rows merge into one entry that carries the most common genes and DNA. Present in this sample are about 200,000 distinct CDR3 sequences, over 40% of which were seen just once. The biggest ten clones account for 15% to 20% of the sample. Sequences were obtained from sorted CD4+, CD8+, or CD8+CD57+ T cells (not recorded which) from PBMCs. These receptors originate from a human donor with aplastic anemia.

This clonotype was detected ten times or more. This chain uses TRBV10-2 with TRBJ1-2, with D unclear. With 2 bases removed from V and 3 bases from J, the gap between germline ends came to 7 bases. This CDR3 region has 13 residues. The germline V gene has CDR1 WSHSY and CDR2 SAAADI. CDR3 sequence (DNA): TGCGCCAGCAGTGAGGGGCCGGACTATGGCTACACCTTC. Translating gives CASSEGPDYGYTF.

This clonotype has ten or more counts. The rearrangement links TRBV29-1 to TRBJ1-1; D is unresolved. Trimming shortened V by 4 bases and J by 2 bases, and 11 bases separated the two germline ends. From germline, CDR1 is SQVTM and CDR2 ANQGSEA. This CDR3 comprises 13 residues. The CDR3 loop is CSVVQFPNTEAFF. Here the CDR3 DNA reads TGCAGCGTTGTACAGTTTCCTAACACTGAAGCTTTCTTT.

This clonotype was counted a few times. V and J are TRBV18 and TRBJ2-1, with 14 bases identical to TRBD2. The CDR3 runs to 16 residues. The germline V gene has CDR1 KGHSH and CDR2 LQKENI. Losses at the gene ends were 3 bases for V and 7 bases for J; bases not matched to a gene: 5. Written as DNA, the CDR3 is TGTGCCAGCTCACCGATGGGGACTAGCGGGGGAAATGAGCAGTTCTTC. This gives the protein CASSPMGTSGGNEQFF. The entire variable domain, with the rest obtained from reference TRBV18 and TRBJ2-1, is as follows: NAGVMQNPRHLVRRRGQEARLRCSPMKGHSHVYWYRQLPEEGLKFMVYLQKENIIDESGMPKERFSAEFPKEGPSILRIQQVVRGDSAAYFCASSPMGTSGGNEQFFGPGTRLTVL.

This clonotype was observed at least ten times. The CDR3 coding sequence is TGTGCCAGCAGCTTAGGCCCAGCGGGGGGTTACAATGAGCAGTTCTTC. It translates to CASSLGPAGGYNEQFF. This sequence joins TRBV7-6 and TRBJ2-1; TRBD2 aligns across 9 bases. This CDR3 has 16 amino acids. CDR1 and CDR2 (germline): SGHVS, FNYEAQ. With V trimmed by 1 base and J by 4 bases, 5 bases remained unmatched.

The gene calls are TRBV20-1 and TRBJ1-4; D ambiguous. CDR1 DFQATT and CDR2 SNEGSKA come from the germline V gene (reference sequence). With 5 bases removed from V and 7 bases from J, the gap between germline ends came to 8 bases. This CDR3 region has 11 residues. The CDR3 DNA is TGCAGTGCTCCCCGTAGTGAAAAACTGTTTTTT. Protein sequence: CSAPRSEKLFF.

This chain uses TRBV20-1 with TRBJ2-6; a possible D gene is TRBD2 (5 bases). This CDR3 has 17 amino acids. Germline V gene sequence: CDR1 DFQATT, CDR2 SNEGSKA (reference sequence). V gave up 3 bases and J gave up 4 bases, with 19 bases separating them. CDR3 sequence reads: CSASTGHLWEGANVLTF. The CDR3 region has the DNA TGCAGTGCTAGCACGGGCCATCTCTGGGAGGGGGCCAACGTCCTGACTTTC.

This clonotype appeared many times. V gene TRBV6-5 combines with J gene TRBJ1-6, with D perhaps TRBD1 (5 bases). The CDR3 is 14 amino acids. CDR1 is MNHEY, CDR2 SVGAGI, per germline. V shed 2 bases and J shed 6 bases, with 8 bases lying between them. The CDR3 here is CASSYRGSNSPLHF. The CDR3 nucleotides read TGTGCCAGCAGTTACAGGGGTAGTAATTCACCCCTCCACTTT.

This clonotype was seen only a few times. This chain joins TRBV5-1 and TRBJ2-7, with D unclear. From germline, CDR1 is SGHRS and CDR2 YFSETQ. The CDR3 is made up of 15 amino acids. Trimming cost V 4 bases and J 4 bases, with 18 bases left between them. The CDR3 protein is CASSPETPVHYEQYF. The CDR3 DNA reads as TGCGCCAGCAGCCCGGAGACTCCCGTCCATTACGAGCAGTACTTC.

This clonotype was observed at least ten times. This chain connects TRBV5-5 to TRBJ2-5, with 7 bases that match TRBD1. The germline CDR1 and CDR2 sequences are SGHKS and YYEKEE (reference sequence). This CDR3 has 16 residues. The V segment lost 1 base and the J segment 0 bases; nucleotides outside the gene matches: 6. CDR3 protein: CASSLLPGQNQETQYF. The CDR3 DNA reads TGTGCCAGCAGCTTGCTGCCGGGACAGAACCAAGAGACCCAGTACTTC.

CDR3 region: CSVAPGREFYEQYF. CDR3 DNA sequence: TGCAGCGTTGCTCCGGGACGAGAATTTTACGAGCAGTACTTC. V usage is TRBV29-1 and J usage is TRBJ2-7, with D tentatively TRBD1 or TRBD2 (5 bases each). The germline V and J ends were trimmed by 4 bases and 4 bases, with 17 bases remaining between them. In germline, CDR1 is SQVTM, CDR2 ANQGSEA. The CDR3 spans 14 residues.

This clonotype was seen ten or more times. J is TRBJ2-3 and V is TRBV20-1; D perhaps matches TRBD1 (5 bases). Trimming shortened V by 0 bases and J by 4 bases, and 20 bases separated the two germline ends. CDR1 and CDR2 from the germline V gene are DFQATT and SNEGSKA (reference sequence). The CDR3 runs to 17 residues. CDR3 sequence: CSARDQKGWGNADTQYF. CDR3 nucleotides: TGCAGTGCTAGAGATCAGAAGGGGTGGGGAAATGCAGATACGCAGTATTTT.